This TCR beta chain was captured in a study of T cells after yellow fever vaccination. Findings of the study overall: Clones that expanded after primary vaccination mostly reappeared after the booster (96% CD4, about 91% CD8). The secondary response peaked faster, at day 5 versus 15, but was weaker.

5'RACE template switching produced TCR cDNA carrying a universal primer site and UMIs. TCRdb itself ran the 5' RACE reads through MiXCR, one entry per CDR3 protein. This sample yields 170,000 or so distinct CDR3 sequences, of which roughly 6.2% are seen a single time; less than 3.5% belongs to the top ten. There are many counts of this clonotype. Antigen: not known. The CDR3 extends over 14 amino acids. CDR1 is SGHRS and CDR2 is YFSETQ in the germline V gene. V lost 5 bases and J 2 bases, leaving 13 bases between the germline ends. The clonotype comes from a man aged 18 to 30 who received the YFV17D yellow fever vaccine. The starting material was CD4+ T cells sorted from PBMCs, obtained on the day of the first yellow fever vaccination. The J gene is TRBJ1-1, the V gene TRBV5-1; D might be TRBD1 (5 bases). CDR3 sequence reads: CASSWDGSNTEAFF. As DNA, the CDR3 is TGCGCCAGCAGTTGGGACGGTAGTAACACTGAAGCTTTCTTT. The variable domain in full, completed from reference TRBV5-1 and TRBJ1-1, reads KAGVTQTPRYLIKTRGQQVTLSCSPISGHRSVSWYQQTPGQGLQFLFEYFSETQRNKGNFPGRFSGRQFSNSRSEMNVSTLELGDSALYLCASSWDGSNTEAFFGQGTRLTVV.